These 7 T cell receptor beta chains were sequenced from one sample in a study of T-cell reconstitution after alpha-beta-depleted transplantation in children. Unique molecular identifiers were incorporated into the prepared TCRbeta library. TCRdb used MiXCR to reprocess the PCR reads, holding one entry per CDR3 protein. The sample includes under 150,000 distinct CDR3 sequences, roughly 10% seen only once; the top ten take 24%. This specimen was PBMCs, mostly from graft donor cells, taken 180 days after TCRalphabeta/CD19-depleted stem cell transplant. The receptors were sampled from a girl in the first two years of life who had a stem cell transplant for combined immunodeficiency, so the T cells may come from the graft donor.

V usage is TRBV12-3 or TRBV12-4 and J usage is TRBJ2-7; no definite D call. The CDR3 is made up of 14 amino acids. Trimming cost V 3 bases and J 3 bases, with 12 bases left between them. This chain's CDR3 is CASSLGRTGYEQYF. The CDR3 DNA sequence: TGTGCCAGCAGTTTGGGCCGAACGGGCTACGAGCAGTACTTC.

This clonotype was recorded a few times. This rearrangement joins TRBV27 to TRBJ2-7; D is perhaps TRBD1 (6 bases). Germline values: CDR1 MNHEY, CDR2 SMNVEV (reference sequence). V lost 3 bases to trimming and J lost 4 bases, with 13 bases between them. CDR3 size: 14 residues. The CDR3 reads CASSLFRGWYEQYF. CDR3 nucleotides: TGTGCCAGCAGTTTGTTCAGGGGATGGTACGAGCAGTACTTC.

V usage is TRBV20-1 and J usage is TRBJ2-1; D possibly corresponds to TRBD2 (6 bases). CDR1 DFQATT and CDR2 SNEGSKA come from the germline V gene (reference sequence). This CDR3 contains 13 residues. The V end was cut by 5 bases, the J end by 1 base, with 9 bases between. CDR3 protein: CSAGGISYNEQFF. The DNA for the CDR3 is TGCAGTGCTGGCGGGATTTCCTACAATGAGCAGTTCTTC.

The chain recombines TRBV7-2 with TRBJ1-1; D not resolved. The CDR3 runs 12 residues. V was shortened by 3 bases and J by 8 bases, with 10 bases between the two germline ends. Germline V lookup: CDR1 SGHTA, CDR2 FQGNSA. The CDR3 region is CASSFSGREAFF. In DNA form, the CDR3 reads TGTGCCAGCAGCTTCTCAGGAAGGGAAGCTTTCTTT.

This clonotype turned up a few times. The chain recombines TRBV20-1 with TRBJ2-3, with TRBD2 identical over 12 bases. The CDR3 contains 15 residues. J lost 8 bases, V lost 6 bases, and 12 bases had no gene match. In germline, CDR1 is DFQATT, CDR2 SNEGSKA (reference sequence). The CDR3 sequence: CSARATSGSQFTQYF. For the CDR3, the DNA is TGCAGTGCCCGGGCGACTAGCGGGAGTCAATTTACGCAGTATTTT.

The rearrangement joins TRBV12-3 or TRBV12-4 to TRBJ1-6; D gene ambiguous. V shed 6 bases and J shed 0 bases, with 12 bases lying between them. This CDR3 is 16 amino acids long. CDR3 amino acids: CASSSGLSSYNSPLHF. CDR3 DNA: TGTGCCAGCAGCTCGGGTCTTAGCTCCTATAATTCACCCCTCCACTTT.

In this sample, this clonotype turned up a few times. V is TRBV19 and J is TRBJ1-5; D might be TRBD1 (5 bases). Germline CDR1 LNHDA, CDR2 SQIVND (reference sequence). CDR3 length equals 13 residues. Trimming removed 5 bases at V and 4 bases at J, with 9 bases between. The CDR3 sequence: CASSWAGNQPQHF. The CDR3 DNA sequence: TGTGCCAGTAGTTGGGCAGGGAATCAGCCCCAGCATTTT.